The T cell receptor beta chain described here comes from a study of T cell responses to AZD1222 COVID-19 vaccine. The study, taken as a whole, reports: The reported proportion of spike-specific TCRs targeting unmutated variant regions was nearly half.

As for this clone: The antigen is not known.

CDR1 is SGHTA and CDR2 is FQGTGA in the germline V gene. This CDR3 comprises 16 residues. The V gene end was trimmed by 2 bases and the J gene end by 9 bases; junction bases not matched to a gene: 10. Only in-frame clones appear in the TCRdb table, and some are missing; sequencing was by immunoSEQ multiplex PCR. The table shows 95,000 to 100,000 clones, with around 84% occurring only once. The chain employs TRBV7-3 and TRBJ2-1, with 10 bases matching TRBD2. The source was peripheral blood, collected 28 days after the second AZD1222 dose. The receptor comes from an adult who received the AZD1222 COVID-19 vaccine. The CDR3 reads CASSLPSAGGRLEQFF. DNA of the CDR3: TGTGCCAGCAGCTTACCGTCAGCGGGGGGGCGTCTTGAGCAGTTCTTC.